This entry lists 5 T cell receptor beta chains sequenced from one sample in a study of cytomegalovirus exposure and HLA in healthy donors. Vbeta (60) and Jbeta (13) primers were used in the PCR. The data were produced by immunoSEQ multiplex PCR, yet TCRdb's version contains in-frame clones alone and is incomplete. The table shows 90,000 to 150,000 clones, with over 70% occurring only once. The sample consisted of PBMCs. These receptors were obtained from a woman under 30 in good health and CMV-seronegative.

The chain has TRBV7-2 and TRBJ1-2; possible D gene TRBD1, 6 bases. Germline V gene sequence: CDR1 SGHTA, CDR2 FQGNSA. V lost 5 bases to trimming and J lost 8 bases, with 12 bases between them. The CDR3 has 12 residues. DNA for the CDR3: TGTGCCAGCAGCGTACAGGGAGGGGGCTACACCTTC. It encodes CASSVQGGGYTF.

This clone was seen a single time. The CDR3 DNA reads TGTGCCAGCAGCTCTCAGGGTTATCCGCCCCAGCATTTT. Its translation: CASSSQGYPPQHF. The gene calls are TRBV11-2 and TRBJ1-5; D is perhaps TRBD1 (5 bases). Germline CDR1 and CDR2: SGHAT and FQNNGV. Trimming cost V 4 bases and J 9 bases, with 13 bases left between them. The length of the CDR3 is 13 residues.

The table lists this clone with a few counts. The V call is TRBV7-2, the J call TRBJ1-1; D is perhaps TRBD1 (5 bases). V was pared by 1 base and J by 0 bases, with 6 bases between. This CDR3 is built from 14 residues. Per the germline V gene, CDR1 is SGHTA and CDR2 is FQGNSA. CDR3 coding DNA: TGTGCCAGCAGCTTAGTAGGGGTGAACACTGAAGCTTTCTTT. Protein: CASSLVGVNTEAFF.

This clone was seen just once. This chain links TRBV2 with TRBJ1-1; 7 positions match TRBD1. Germline V gene lookup returns CDR1 SNHLY and CDR2 FYNNEI. The CDR3 consists of 14 residues. After removal of 5 bases from V and 11 bases from J, the junction contained 14 bases not matched to a gene. The CDR3 DNA is TGTGCCAGCAGTCAAAGACAGGGTAAGATAGGCGCTTTCTTT. Amino acids: CASSQRQGKIGAFF.

V gene TRBV7-2 combines with J gene TRBJ2-3; 8 bases match TRBD1. This CDR3 contains 14 residues. From germline, CDR1 is SGHTA and CDR2 FQGNSA. V shed 4 bases and J 4 bases; nucleotides not matched to a gene: 4. DNA of the CDR3: TGTGCCAGCAGCTCGCAGGGGGCCGCAGATACGCAGTATTTT. Translation: CASSSQGAADTQYF.